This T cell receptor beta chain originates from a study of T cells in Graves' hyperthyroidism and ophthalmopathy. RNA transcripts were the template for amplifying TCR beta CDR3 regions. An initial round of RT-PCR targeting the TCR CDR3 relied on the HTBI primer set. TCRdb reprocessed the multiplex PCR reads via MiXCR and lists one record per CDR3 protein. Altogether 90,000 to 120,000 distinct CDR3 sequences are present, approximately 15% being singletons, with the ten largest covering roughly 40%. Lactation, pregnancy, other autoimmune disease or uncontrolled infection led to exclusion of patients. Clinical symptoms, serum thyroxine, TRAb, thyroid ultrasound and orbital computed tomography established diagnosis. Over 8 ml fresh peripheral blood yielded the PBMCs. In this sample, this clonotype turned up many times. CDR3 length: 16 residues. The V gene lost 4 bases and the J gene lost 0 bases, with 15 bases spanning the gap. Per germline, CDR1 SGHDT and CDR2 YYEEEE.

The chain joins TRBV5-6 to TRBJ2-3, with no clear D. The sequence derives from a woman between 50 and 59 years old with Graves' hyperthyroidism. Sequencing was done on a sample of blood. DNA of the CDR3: TGTGCCAGCAGCCTACGACTCACCCCTAGCACAGATACGCAGTATTTT. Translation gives CASSLRLTPSTDTQYF.